Shown below are 17 T cell receptor beta chains from a single sample sequenced in a study of cytomegalovirus exposure and HLA in healthy donors. PCR involved 60 Vbeta and 13 Jbeta primers. This table comes from immunoSEQ multiplex PCR, and its TCRdb copy is limited to in-frame clones, with some not included. The table lists tens of thousands of clones, with 9.5% to 11% in the top ten. Sequencing was carried out using PBMCs. The origin of the receptors is a woman in her 50s in good health and CMV-seropositive.

The J gene is TRBJ2-7, the V gene TRBV11-2, with 9 nucleotides matching TRBD1. Trimming cost V 4 bases and J 3 bases; bases outside gene matches: 7. The germline V gene encodes CDR1 SGHAT and CDR2 FQNNGV. The CDR3 runs 15 residues. This CDR3 is CASSSLDRGRYEQYF. CDR3 DNA: TGTGCCAGCAGCTCACTGGACAGGGGACGCTACGAGCAGTACTTC.

The genes are TRBV5-5 and TRBJ1-3; maybe TRBD1 (6 bases). V lost 0 bases and J 0 bases, leaving 10 bases between the germline ends. Germline V gene sequence: CDR1 SGHKS, CDR2 YYEKEE (reference sequence). CDR3 length: 16 residues. DNA for the CDR3: TGTGCCAGCAGCTTGGCAGGGGCCTTCTCTGGAAACACCATATATTTT. Protein product: CASSLAGAFSGNTIYF.

J is TRBJ2-7 and V is TRBV28; TRBD2 matches at 13 bases. Germline CDR1 MDHEN, CDR2 SYDVKM. J gave up 5 bases and V 10 bases, and 17 bases lay outside the gene matches. The CDR3 has 17 residues. The CDR3 bases are TGTGCCATCAAAGAGTCCGGGACTAGCGGGGTCTACCACGAGCAGTACTTC. This codes for CAIKESGTSGVYHEQYF.

The V call is TRBV28, the J call TRBJ2-3, with D uncertain. The V end lost 4 bases, the J end lost 4 bases, and 6 bases lay between the germline ends. CDR1 MDHEN and CDR2 SYDVKM come from the germline V gene. The CDR3 consists of 12 residues. The CDR3 DNA reads as TGTGCCAGCAGTTCCTACGCAGATACGCAGTATTTT. Translating it yields CASSSYADTQYF.

The chain employs TRBV4-3 and TRBJ2-3, with no clear D. Germline assignment: CDR1 LGHNA and CDR2 YSLEER. The CDR3 has 13 amino acids. V was clipped by 4 bases and J by 5 bases, with 10 bases between them. The CDR3 DNA reads TGCGCCAGCAGCCCCTCCGAGGAAGATACGCAGTATTTT. Translated, it gives CASSPSEEDTQYF.

The chain joins TRBV9 to TRBJ2-5; 11 bases align to TRBD1. The CDR3 contains 15 residues. CDR1 SGDLS and CDR2 YYNGEE come from the germline V gene. V dropped 4 bases and J dropped 5; count of bases not matched to a gene: 7. CDR3 sequence reads: CASSPGQGATETQYF. The CDR3 DNA reads TGTGCCAGCAGCCCAGGACAGGGGGCAACGGAGACCCAGTACTTC.

The rearrangement links TRBV27 to TRBJ2-3; TRBD2 matches 7 bases. V was clipped by 8 bases and J by 4 bases; unmatched bases: 9. Germline V CDR1 and CDR2: MNHEY, SMNVEV (reference sequence). The CDR3 covers 14 residues. CDR3 amino acids: CASRSFLAADTQYF. In DNA form, the CDR3 reads TGTGCCAGCCGCTCCTTTCTAGCGGCAGATACGCAGTATTTT.

This chain links TRBV5-1 with TRBJ1-4; 7 bases align to TRBD1. V shed 3 bases and J 6 bases; nucleotides not matched to a gene: 2. Germline CDR1 SGHRS, CDR2 YFSETQ. CDR3 length: 13 amino acids. The CDR3 here is CASSWGQYEKLFF. The CDR3 DNA follows: TGCGCCAGCAGCTGGGGACAGTATGAAAAACTGTTTTTT.

This chain uses TRBV19 with TRBJ2-7, with 15 positions matching TRBD2. Germline V gives CDR1 LNHDA, CDR2 SQIVND (reference sequence). With 5 bases clipped from V and 2 bases from J, the junction kept 4 bases outside the gene matches. The CDR3 runs to 16 residues. The CDR3 reads CASSPRTSGRAYEQYF. CDR3 in DNA: TGTGCCAGTAGTCCCAGGACTAGCGGGAGGGCCTACGAGCAGTACTTC. The variable domain in full, completed from reference TRBV19 and TRBJ2-7, reads DGGITQSPKYLFRKEGQNVTLSCEQNLNHDAMYWYRQDPGQGLRLIYYSQIVNDFQKGDIAEGYSVSREKKESFPLTVTSAQKNPTAFYLCASSPRTSGRAYEQYFGPGTRLTVT.

The rearrangement joins TRBV4-1 to TRBJ1-1; D might be TRBD1 (6 bases). V gave up 4 bases and J gave up 4 bases, with 16 bases separating them. Germline V CDR1 and CDR2: MGHRA, YSYEKL. The CDR3 loop spans 15 amino acids. CDR3 residues: CASSLEGGRGTEAFF. CDR3 nucleotides: TGCGCCAGCAGCCTAGAAGGGGGACGGGGCACTGAAGCTTTCTTT.

V is TRBV9 and J is TRBJ2-1; D possibly corresponds to TRBD2 (5 bases). The V gene lost 0 bases and the J gene lost 4 bases, with 11 bases spanning the gap. This CDR3 is built from 15 residues. Germline assignment: CDR1 SGDLS and CDR2 YYNGEE. The CDR3 bases are TGTGCCAGCAGCGTAGACGGAGCGGAATACAATGAGCAGTTCTTC. This encodes CASSVDGAEYNEQFF.

The V call is TRBV13, the J call TRBJ2-3; D is perhaps TRBD2 (6 bases). The germline V and J ends were trimmed by 0 bases and 2 bases, with 15 bases remaining between them. The CDR3 is 17 residues long. Germline CDR1 reads PRHDT; CDR2 reads FYEKMQ (reference sequence). CDR3 in amino acids: CASSLGDYSKTTDTQYF. The DNA of the CDR3 is TGTGCCAGCAGCTTAGGGGACTACTCAAAAACCACAGATACGCAGTATTTT.

This chain connects TRBV9 to TRBJ2-4, with D tentatively TRBD2 (7 bases). The germline V gene encodes CDR1 SGDLS and CDR2 YYNGEE. V shed 3 bases and J shed 1 base, with 11 bases lying between them. The CDR3 covers 15 residues. CDR3 amino acids: CASSGGRGAKNIQYF. DNA for the CDR3: TGTGCCAGCAGCGGGGGGCGGGGGGCCAAAAACATTCAGTACTTC.

J is TRBJ1-2 and V is TRBV14; 9 bases are shared with TRBD1. The CDR3 runs 15 residues. The germline V gene encodes CDR1 SGHDN and CDR2 FVKESK. J gave up 8 bases and V 5 bases, and 12 bases lay outside the gene matches. CDR3 nucleotide sequence: TGTGCCAGCAGCGAGTCACAGGGGGCCCTTGGAGGCTACACCTTC. Translation: CASSESQGALGGYTF.

This chain connects TRBV6-1 to TRBJ1-2; D is possibly TRBD1 (6 bases). This CDR3 comprises 15 residues. CDR1 and CDR2 from the germline V gene are MNHNS and SASEGT. Trimming stripped 0 bases from V and 5 bases from J, with 13 bases between. The CDR3 nucleotides are TGTGCCAGCAGTGAAGCTATGGGGGGGCGGTATGGCTACACCTTC. The encoded protein is CASSEAMGGRYGYTF.

The CDR3 spells CASSSGSGGGGYTF. In nucleotides, the CDR3 is TGTGCCAGCAGTTCAGGGTCAGGTGGGGGCGGCTACACCTTC. The rearrangement joins TRBV28 to TRBJ1-2; a possible D gene is TRBD1 (6 bases). CDR1 is MDHEN and CDR2 is SYDVKM in the germline V gene. Trimming stripped 4 bases from V and 8 bases from J, with 17 bases between. This CDR3 is 14 amino acids long.

The chain is built from TRBV15 and TRBJ1-1; D unresolved. The CDR3 is made up of 14 amino acids. Between the trimmed V and J ends, which lost 1 base and 4 bases, there was a span of 10 bases. Looked up from germline, CDR1 is LNHNV and CDR2 is YYDKDF (reference sequence). The CDR3 is CATSRGGGFTEAFF. Here the CDR3 DNA reads TGTGCCACCAGCAGAGGGGGAGGGTTCACTGAAGCTTTCTTT.